This T cell receptor (beta chain) was captured in a study of blood T cell repertoires in COVID-19. Overall study: Acute and convalescent COVID-19 samples came from the United States, Italy and Spain.

In the source study's methods: Estimation of nucleated cell counts relied on the amplification of reference gene primers. Clones were read by immunoSEQ multiplex PCR, and TCRdb kept only the in-frame ones, dropping some. D and trimming were read from the DNA, whereas the V and J calls and clone size are those reported in that table. The repertoire holds 200,000 to 250,000 clones, with around 87% as singletons. Trimming cost V 3 bases and J 5 bases, with 10 bases left between them. Germline CDR1 is SGHAT and CDR2 is FQDESV (reference sequence). The CDR3 totals 13 residues. Clinical history as reported by participants underpinned cohort assignment. Participants in the exposed group had met a COVID-19 case in the 2 weeks before joining the study.

This chain uses TRBV11-1 with TRBJ1-1, with a weak D call TRBD1 (5 bases). This TCR came from a man aged 25 to 45 who had been exposed to COVID-19. The sample was PBMCs or T cells enriched from blood (not recorded which). The CDR3 coding sequence is TGTGCCAGCAGCTTCGCGGAGGGGACTGAAGCTTTCTTT. Translated: CASSFAEGTEAFF.